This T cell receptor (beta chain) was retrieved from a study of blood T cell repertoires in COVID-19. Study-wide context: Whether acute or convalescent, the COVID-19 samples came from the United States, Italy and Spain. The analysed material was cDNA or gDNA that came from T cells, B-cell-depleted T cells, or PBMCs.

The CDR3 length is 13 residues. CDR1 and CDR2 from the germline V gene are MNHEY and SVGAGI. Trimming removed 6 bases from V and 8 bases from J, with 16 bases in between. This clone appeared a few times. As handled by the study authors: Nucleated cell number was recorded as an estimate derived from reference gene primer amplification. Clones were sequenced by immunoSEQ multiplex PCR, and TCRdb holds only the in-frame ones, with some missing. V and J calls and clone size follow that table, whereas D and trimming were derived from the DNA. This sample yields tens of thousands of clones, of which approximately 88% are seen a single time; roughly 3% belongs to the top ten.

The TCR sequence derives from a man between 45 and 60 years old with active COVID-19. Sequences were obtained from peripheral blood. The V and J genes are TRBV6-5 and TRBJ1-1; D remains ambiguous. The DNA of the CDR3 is TGTGCCAGCAGAGAGAGGGCGGTAACGGAAGCTTTCTTT. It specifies CASRERAVTEAFF.